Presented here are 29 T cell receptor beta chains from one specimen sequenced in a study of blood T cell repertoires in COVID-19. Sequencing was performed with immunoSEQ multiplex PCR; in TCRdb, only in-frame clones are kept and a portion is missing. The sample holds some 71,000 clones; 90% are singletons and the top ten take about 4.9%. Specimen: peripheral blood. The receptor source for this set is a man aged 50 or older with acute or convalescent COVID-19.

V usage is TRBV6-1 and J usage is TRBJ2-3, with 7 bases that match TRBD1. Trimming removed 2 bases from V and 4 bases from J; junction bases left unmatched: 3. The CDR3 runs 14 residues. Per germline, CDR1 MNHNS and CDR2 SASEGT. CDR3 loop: CASSEPQGADTQYF. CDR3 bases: TGTGCCAGCAGTGAACCCCAGGGGGCAGATACGCAGTATTTT.

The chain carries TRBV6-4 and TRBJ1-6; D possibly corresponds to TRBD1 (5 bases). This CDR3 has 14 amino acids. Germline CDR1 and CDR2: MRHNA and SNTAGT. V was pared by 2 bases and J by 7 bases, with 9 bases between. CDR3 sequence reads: CASSDRGVNSPLHF. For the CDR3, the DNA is TGTGCCAGCAGTGACCGGGGGGTGAATTCACCCCTCCACTTT.

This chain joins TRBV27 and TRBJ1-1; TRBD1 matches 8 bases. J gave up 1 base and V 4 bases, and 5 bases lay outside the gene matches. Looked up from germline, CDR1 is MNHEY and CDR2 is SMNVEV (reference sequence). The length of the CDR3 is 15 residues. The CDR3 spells CASSSLGTGNTEAFF. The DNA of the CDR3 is TGTGCCAGCAGTTCCCTCGGGACAGGGAACACTGAAGCTTTCTTT.

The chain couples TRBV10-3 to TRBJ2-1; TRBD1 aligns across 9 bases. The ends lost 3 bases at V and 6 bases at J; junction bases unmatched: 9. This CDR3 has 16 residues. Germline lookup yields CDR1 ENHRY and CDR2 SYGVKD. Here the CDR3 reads CAISDAGTGRANEQFF. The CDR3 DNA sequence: TGTGCCATCAGTGACGCCGGGACAGGGAGGGCCAATGAGCAGTTCTTC.

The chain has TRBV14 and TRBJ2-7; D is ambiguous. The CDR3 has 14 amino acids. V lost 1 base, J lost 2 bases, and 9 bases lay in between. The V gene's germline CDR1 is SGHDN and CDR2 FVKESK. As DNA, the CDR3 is TGTGCCAGCAGCCAAGCCCCAGACACCTACGAGCAGTACTTC. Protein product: CASSQAPDTYEQYF. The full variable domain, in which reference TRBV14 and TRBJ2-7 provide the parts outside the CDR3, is EAGVTQFPSHSVIEKGQTVTLRCDPISGHDNLYWYRRVMGKEIKFLLHFVKESKQDESGMPNNRFLAERTGGTYSTLKVQPAELEDSGVYFCASSQAPDTYEQYFGPGTRLTVT.

The DNA for the CDR3 is TGTGCCAGCAGCTTGGGACAGGGAGCCTTCCTTAGCAATCAGCCCCAGCATTTT. It translates to CASSLGQGAFLSNQPQHF. The rearrangement joins TRBV7-9 to TRBJ1-5; 9 positions match TRBD1. The CDR3 extends over 18 amino acids. V gave up 3 bases and J gave up 0 bases; unmatched junction bases: 9. CDR1 and CDR2 from the germline V gene are SEHNR and FQNEAQ (reference sequence). The full variable domain, its missing parts supplied by reference TRBV7-9 and TRBJ1-5, is DTGVSQNPRHKITKRGQNVTFRCDPISEHNRLYWYRQTLGQGPEFLTYFQNEAQLEKSRLLSDRFSAERPKGSFSTLEIQRTEQGDSAMYLCASSLGQGAFLSNQPQHFGDGTRLSIL.

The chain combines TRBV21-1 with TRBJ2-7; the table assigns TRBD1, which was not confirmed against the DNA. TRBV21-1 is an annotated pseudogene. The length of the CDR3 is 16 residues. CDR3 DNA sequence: TGTGCCAGCAGCGAAAGGGCAGGGGGCGCTACCTACGAGCAGTACTTC. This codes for CASSERAGGATYEQYF.

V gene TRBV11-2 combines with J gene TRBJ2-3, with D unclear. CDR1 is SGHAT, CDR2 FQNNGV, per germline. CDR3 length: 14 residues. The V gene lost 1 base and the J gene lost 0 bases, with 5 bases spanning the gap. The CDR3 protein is CASSLAPSTDTQYF. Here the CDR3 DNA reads TGTGCCAGCAGCTTAGCCCCGAGCACAGATACGCAGTATTTT.

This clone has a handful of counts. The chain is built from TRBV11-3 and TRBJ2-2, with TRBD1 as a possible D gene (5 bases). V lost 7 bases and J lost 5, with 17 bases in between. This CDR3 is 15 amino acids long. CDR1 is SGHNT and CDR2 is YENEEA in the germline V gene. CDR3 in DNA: TGTGCCAGCAACCTGGCGGCAGGGCTGACCGGGGAGCTGTTTTTT. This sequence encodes CASNLAAGLTGELFF.

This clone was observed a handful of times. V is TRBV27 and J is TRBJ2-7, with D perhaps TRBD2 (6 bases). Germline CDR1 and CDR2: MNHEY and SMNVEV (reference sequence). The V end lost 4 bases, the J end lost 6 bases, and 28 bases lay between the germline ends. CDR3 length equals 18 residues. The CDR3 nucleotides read TGTGCCAGCAGTTCGAATCCCCTTTTGGAGGGGTATCTGGGCGAGCAGTACTTC. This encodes CASSSNPLLEGYLGEQYF.

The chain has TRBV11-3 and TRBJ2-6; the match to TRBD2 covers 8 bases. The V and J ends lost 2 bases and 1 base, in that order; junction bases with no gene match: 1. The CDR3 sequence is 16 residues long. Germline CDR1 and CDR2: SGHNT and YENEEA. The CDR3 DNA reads TGTGCCAGCAGCTTACGACTAGCGTCTGGGGCCAACGTCCTGACTTTC. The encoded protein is CASSLRLASGANVLTF.

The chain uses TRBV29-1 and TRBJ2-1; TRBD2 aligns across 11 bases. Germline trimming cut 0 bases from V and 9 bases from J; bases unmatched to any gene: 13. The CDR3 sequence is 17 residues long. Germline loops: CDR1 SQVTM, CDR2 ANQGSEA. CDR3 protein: CSVEDRLAGGRKGEQFF. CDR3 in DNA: TGCAGCGTTGAAGATCGCCTAGCGGGAGGTAGGAAAGGTGAGCAGTTCTTC.

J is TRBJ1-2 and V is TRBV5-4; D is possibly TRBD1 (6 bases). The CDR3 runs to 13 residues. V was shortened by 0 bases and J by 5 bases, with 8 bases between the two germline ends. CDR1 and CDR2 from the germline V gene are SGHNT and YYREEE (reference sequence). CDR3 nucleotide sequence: TGTGCCAGCAGCTTGGAGGGGGGGTATGGCTACACCTTC. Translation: CASSLEGGYGYTF.

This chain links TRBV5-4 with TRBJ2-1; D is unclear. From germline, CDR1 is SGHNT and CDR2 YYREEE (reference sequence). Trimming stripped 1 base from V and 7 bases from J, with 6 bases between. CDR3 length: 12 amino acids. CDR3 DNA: TGTGCCAGCAGCTTGTCCTTAAATGAGCAGTTCTTC. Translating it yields CASSLSLNEQFF.

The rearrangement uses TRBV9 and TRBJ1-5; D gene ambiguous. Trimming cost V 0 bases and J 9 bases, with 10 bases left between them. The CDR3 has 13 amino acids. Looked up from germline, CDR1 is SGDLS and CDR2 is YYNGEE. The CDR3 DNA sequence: TGTGCCAGCAGCGTAGACAGTTCACGGCCCCAGCATTTT. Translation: CASSVDSSRPQHF.

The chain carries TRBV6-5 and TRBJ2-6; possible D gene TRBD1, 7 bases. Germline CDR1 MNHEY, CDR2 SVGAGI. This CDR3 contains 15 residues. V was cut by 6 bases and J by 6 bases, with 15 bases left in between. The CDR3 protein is CASSPYRGLANVLTF. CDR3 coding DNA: TGTGCCAGCAGCCCCTACAGGGGACTGGCCAACGTCCTGACTTTC.

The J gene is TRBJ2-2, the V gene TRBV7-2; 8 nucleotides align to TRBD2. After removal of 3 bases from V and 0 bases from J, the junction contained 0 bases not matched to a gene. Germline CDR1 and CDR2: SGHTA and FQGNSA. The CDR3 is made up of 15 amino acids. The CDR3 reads CASSLRGANTGELFF. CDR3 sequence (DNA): TGTGCCAGCAGCTTGCGGGGGGCGAACACCGGGGAGCTGTTTTTT.

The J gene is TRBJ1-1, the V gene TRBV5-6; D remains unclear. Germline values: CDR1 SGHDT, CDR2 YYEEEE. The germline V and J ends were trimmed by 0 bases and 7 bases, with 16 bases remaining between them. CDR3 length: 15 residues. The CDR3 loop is CASSLVGRLVGEAFF. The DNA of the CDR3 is TGTGCCAGCAGCTTGGTGGGCAGATTAGTAGGTGAAGCTTTCTTT.

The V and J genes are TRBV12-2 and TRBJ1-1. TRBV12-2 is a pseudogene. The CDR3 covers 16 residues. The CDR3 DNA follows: TGTGCAAGTCGCTTAGCCCTGTCGGGATCGAACACTGAAGCTTTCTTT. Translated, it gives CASRLALSGSNTEAFF.

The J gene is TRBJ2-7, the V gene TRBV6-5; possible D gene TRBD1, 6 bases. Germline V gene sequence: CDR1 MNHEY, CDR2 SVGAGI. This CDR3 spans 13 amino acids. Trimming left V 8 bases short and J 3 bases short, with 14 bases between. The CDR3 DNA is TGTGCCAGCGGACAGCGAGGGGTCTACGAGCAGTACTTC. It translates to CASGQRGVYEQYF.

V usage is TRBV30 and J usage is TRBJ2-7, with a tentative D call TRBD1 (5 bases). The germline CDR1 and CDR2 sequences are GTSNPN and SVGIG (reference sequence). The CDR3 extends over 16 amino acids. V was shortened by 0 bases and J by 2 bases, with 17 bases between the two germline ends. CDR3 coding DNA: TGTGCCTGGAGTGTAGGGGTCCTCCCGATCACCTACGAGCAGTACTTC. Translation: CAWSVGVLPITYEQYF.

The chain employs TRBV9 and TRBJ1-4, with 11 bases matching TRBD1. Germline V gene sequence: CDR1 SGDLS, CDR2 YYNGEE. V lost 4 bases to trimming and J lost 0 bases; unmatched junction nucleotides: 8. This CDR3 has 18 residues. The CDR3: CASSPRPGQGATNEKLFF. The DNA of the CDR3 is TGTGCCAGCAGCCCTAGACCGGGACAGGGGGCAACTAATGAAAAACTGTTTTTT.

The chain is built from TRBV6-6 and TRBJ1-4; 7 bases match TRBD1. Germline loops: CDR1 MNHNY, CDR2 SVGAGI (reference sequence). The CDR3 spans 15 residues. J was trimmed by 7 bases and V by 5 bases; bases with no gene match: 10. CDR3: CASSQQGLEGEKLFF. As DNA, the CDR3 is TGTGCCAGCAGTCAACAGGGGCTGGAGGGTGAAAAACTGTTTTTT.

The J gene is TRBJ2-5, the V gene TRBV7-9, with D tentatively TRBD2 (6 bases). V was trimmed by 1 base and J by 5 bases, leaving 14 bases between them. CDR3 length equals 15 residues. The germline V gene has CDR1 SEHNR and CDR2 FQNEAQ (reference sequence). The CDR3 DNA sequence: TGTGCCAGCAGCTTAGGCGTGGCGGGAACTGAGACCCAGTACTTC. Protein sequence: CASSLGVAGTETQYF.

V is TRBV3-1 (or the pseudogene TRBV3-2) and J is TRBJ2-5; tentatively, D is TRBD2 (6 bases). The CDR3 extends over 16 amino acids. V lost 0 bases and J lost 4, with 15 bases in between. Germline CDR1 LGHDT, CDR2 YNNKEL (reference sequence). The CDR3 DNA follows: TGTGCCAGCAGCCAAGAAGGAGGAAGGAGGGGAGAGACCCAGTACTTC. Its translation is CASSQEGGRRGETQYF.

This CDR3 reads CASKIAGLNEQFF. Written as DNA, the CDR3 is TGTGCCAGCAAAATAGCGGGGCTCAATGAGCAGTTCTTC. The V call is TRBV3-1 (or the pseudogene TRBV3-2), the J call TRBJ2-1, with 8 positions matching TRBD2. V shed 7 bases, J shed 6 bases, and the junction held 5 bases outside the gene matches. CDR1 and CDR2 (germline): LGHDT, YNNKEL (reference sequence). This CDR3 contains 13 residues.

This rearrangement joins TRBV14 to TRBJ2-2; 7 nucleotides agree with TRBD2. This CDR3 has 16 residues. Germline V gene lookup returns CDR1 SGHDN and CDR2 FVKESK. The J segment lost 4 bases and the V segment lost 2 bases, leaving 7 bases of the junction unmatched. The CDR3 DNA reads TGTGCCAGCAGCCAATTGACGGGGGGAGGCACCGGGGAGCTGTTTTTT. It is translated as CASSQLTGGGTGELFF.

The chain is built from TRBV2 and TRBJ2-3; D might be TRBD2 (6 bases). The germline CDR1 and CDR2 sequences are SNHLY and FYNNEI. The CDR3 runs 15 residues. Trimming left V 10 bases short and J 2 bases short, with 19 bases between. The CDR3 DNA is TGTGCCACCAAGCCGACTAGGGACTTCACAGATACGCAGTATTTT. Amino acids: CATKPTRDFTDTQYF. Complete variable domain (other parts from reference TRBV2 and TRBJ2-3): EPEVTQTPSHQVTQMGQEVILRCVPISNHLYFYWYRQILGQKVEFLVSFYNNEISEKSEIFDDQFSVERPDGSNFTLKIRSTKLEDSAMYFCATKPTRDFTDTQYFGPGTRLTVL.

The CDR3, as DNA: TGTGCCAGCAGCTTAGCAATCGGGACAGTGAACACTGAAGCTTTCTTT. Translation gives CASSLAIGTVNTEAFF. V gene TRBV7-8 combines with J gene TRBJ1-1; TRBD1 aligns across 7 bases. Germline assignment: CDR1 SGHVS and CDR2 FQNEAQ. This CDR3 region has 16 residues. Germline trimming cut 0 bases from V and 0 bases from J; bases unmatched to any gene: 4.